This T cell receptor beta chain is from a study of T cell repertoires in cytomegalovirus infection. Overall study: Indications of both CMV infection and matching HLA type were provided by public TCR beta signatures. Study conclusions and caveats: The study identified carriers of CMV plus the relevant HLA from cumulative public TCR beta family frequency. The ex vivo response was dominated by HLA-C-restricted CMV-specific TCR beta clonotypes.

Each CDR3 protein is one row after TCRdb ran MiXCR on the reads. Of around 240,000 distinct CDR3 sequences in the sample, 22% are singletons; the top ten hold approximately 18%. The table lists this clonotype with many counts. Its antigen is still unknown. Between the trimmed V and J ends, which lost 4 bases and 0 bases, there was a span of 6 bases. CDR1 and CDR2 from the germline V gene are SNHLY and FYNNEI. The CDR3 extends over 13 amino acids. The specimen sequenced was CD8+ T cells from PBMCs. The origin of this receptor is a human donor in good health (CMV status not recorded). Some clones in this sample may be carry-over from other donors' samples. This chain joins TRBV2 and TRBJ1-1, with D possibly being TRBD1 (5 bases). CDR3 sequence: CASSAGMNTEAFF. The DNA of the CDR3 is TGTGCCAGCAGTGCAGGGATGAACACTGAAGCTTTCTTT. The variable domain in full, completed from reference TRBV2 and TRBJ1-1, reads EPEVTQTPSHQVTQMGQEVILRCVPISNHLYFYWYRQILGQKVEFLVSFYNNEISEKSEIFDDQFSVERPDGSNFTLKIRSTKLEDSAMYFCASSAGMNTEAFFGQGTRLTVV.